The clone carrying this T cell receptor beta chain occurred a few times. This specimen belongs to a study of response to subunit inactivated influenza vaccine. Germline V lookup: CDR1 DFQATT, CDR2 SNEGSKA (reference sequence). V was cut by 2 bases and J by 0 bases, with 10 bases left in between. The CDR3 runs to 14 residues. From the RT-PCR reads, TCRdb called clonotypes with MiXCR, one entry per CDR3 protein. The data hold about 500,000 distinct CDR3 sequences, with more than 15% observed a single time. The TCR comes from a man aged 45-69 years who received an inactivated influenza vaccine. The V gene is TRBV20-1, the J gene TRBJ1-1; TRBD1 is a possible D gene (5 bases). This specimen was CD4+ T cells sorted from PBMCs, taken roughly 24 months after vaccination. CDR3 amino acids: CSARSGAMNTEAFF. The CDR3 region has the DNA TGCAGTGCTAGATCCGGGGCCATGAACACTGAAGCTTTCTTT.